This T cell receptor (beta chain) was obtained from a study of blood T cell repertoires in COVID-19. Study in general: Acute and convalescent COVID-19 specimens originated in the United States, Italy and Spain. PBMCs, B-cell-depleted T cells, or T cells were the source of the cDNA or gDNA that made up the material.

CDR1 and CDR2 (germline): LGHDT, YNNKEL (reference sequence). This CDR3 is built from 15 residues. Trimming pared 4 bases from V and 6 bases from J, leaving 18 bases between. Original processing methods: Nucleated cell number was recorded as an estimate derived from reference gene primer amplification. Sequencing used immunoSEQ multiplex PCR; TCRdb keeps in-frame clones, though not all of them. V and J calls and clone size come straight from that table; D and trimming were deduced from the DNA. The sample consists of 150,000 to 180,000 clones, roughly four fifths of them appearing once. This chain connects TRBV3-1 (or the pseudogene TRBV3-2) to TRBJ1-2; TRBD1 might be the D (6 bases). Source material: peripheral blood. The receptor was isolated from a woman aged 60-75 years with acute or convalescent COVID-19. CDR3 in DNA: TGTGCCAGCAGCCCGAACAGGGTGGTGTATGATGGCTACACCTTC. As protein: CASSPNRVVYDGYTF.